A single sample gave rise to the 30 T cell receptor beta chains below, sequenced in a study of CD8 T cells in Susac syndrome (dated by TCRdb to between 2018 and 2020). Preparation of the library involved the immunoSEQ multiplex PCR assay. RNA was extracted with the RNeasy kit and 0.5 to 1 ug was reverse transcribed using random hexamers. The public sequencing data were trimmed at Q25 with fastp and processed into clonotypes with MiXCR by TCRdb, which kept only in-frame beta chains. Rows are unified per CDR3 protein, each entry keeping the most common DNA and genes. The sample table contains under 90,000 distinct CDR3 sequences; only one count was recorded for approximately 95% of them. The top ten hold roughly 0.5% of the sample. The sample was CD8+ T cells from PBMCs. All receptors derive from a human donor with Susac syndrome.

This chain connects TRBV29-1 to TRBJ2-1, with a tentative D call TRBD2 (5 bases). V was clipped by 5 bases and J by 0 bases, with 11 bases between them. This CDR3 comprises 14 residues. Germline-derived CDR1 and CDR2 are SQVTM and ANQGSEA. The CDR3 here is CSVPPRGSYNEQFF. The DNA for the CDR3 is TGCAGCGTTCCCCCCCGGGGCTCCTACAATGAGCAGTTCTTC.

This chain uses TRBV2 with TRBJ2-7; D remains unclear. There are 16 residues in the CDR3. Trimming took off 0 bases at V and 3 bases at J, with 15 bases between the two ends. The V gene's germline CDR1 is SNHLY and CDR2 FYNNEI. The CDR3 DNA sequence: TGTGCCAGCAGTGAAGCCCCAGTTTCAGCTGTCTACGAGCAGTACTTC. Translating gives CASSEAPVSAVYEQYF.

This clonotype was found a few times. The rearrangement joins TRBV6-1 to TRBJ2-1; possible D gene TRBD2, 6 bases. V lost 6 bases to trimming and J lost 3 bases, with 12 bases between them. CDR1 and CDR2 from the germline V gene are MNHNS and SASEGT. This CDR3 has 14 amino acids. CDR3 coding DNA: TGTGCCAGCAGCCCGGGACTCGTCTACAATGAGCAGTTCTTC. Translated: CASSPGLVYNEQFF.

The chain combines TRBV20-1 with TRBJ2-7, with 16 bases lining up with TRBD2. Germline V CDR1 and CDR2: DFQATT, SNEGSKA (reference sequence). V lost 0 bases to trimming and J lost 4 bases; unmatched junction nucleotides: 12. The CDR3 extends over 19 amino acids. CDR3 nucleotides: TGCAGTGCTAGAGATCAAACCGGGACTAGCGGGAGGGCGGGATACGAGCAGTACTTC. It specifies CSARDQTGTSGRAGYEQYF.

This clonotype has a single count. The CDR3 protein is CASSDAGEQFF. In DNA, the CDR3 is TGTGCCAGCAGTGACGCTGGGGAGCAGTTCTTC. The V gene is TRBV6-4, the J gene TRBJ2-1, with unresolved D. The CDR3 totals 11 residues. The V end was cut by 2 bases, the J end by 10 bases, with 6 bases between. Per germline, CDR1 MRHNA and CDR2 SNTAGT.

The chain recombines TRBV4-2 with TRBJ1-5; D is perhaps TRBD1 (6 bases). V lost 2 bases, J lost 4 bases, and 9 bases lay in between. The CDR3 is made up of 14 amino acids. The germline CDR1 and CDR2 sequences are LGHNA and YNFKEQ. CDR3 in amino acids: CASSQSTGNQPQHF. The CDR3 coding sequence is TGTGCCAGCAGCCAATCAACAGGGAATCAGCCCCAGCATTTT.

This rearrangement joins TRBV5-6 to TRBJ1-1; no firm D call. This CDR3 region has 11 residues. V lost 0 bases and J 9 bases, leaving 6 bases between the germline ends. Germline loops: CDR1 SGHDT, CDR2 YYEEEE. The CDR3 is CASSLGKKAFF. The CDR3 DNA follows: TGTGCCAGCAGCTTGGGCAAGAAAGCTTTCTTT. Variable domain in full (rest from reference TRBV5-6 and TRBJ1-1): DAGVTQSPTHLIKTRGQQVTLRCSPKSGHDTVSWYQQALGQGPQFIFQYYEEEERQRGNFPDRFSGHQFPNYSSELNVNALLLGDSALYLCASSLGKKAFFGQGTRLTVV.

J is TRBJ2-4 and V is TRBV6-1, with TRBD2 matching 9 bases. The CDR3 spans 17 residues. Germline trimming cut 6 bases from V and 1 base from J; bases unmatched to any gene: 10. The V gene's germline CDR1 is MNHNS and CDR2 SASEGT. CDR3 amino acids: CASSPGVAGDAKNIQYF. The CDR3 coding sequence is TGTGCCAGCAGCCCCGGGGTAGCGGGAGATGCCAAAAACATTCAGTACTTC.

The rearrangement links TRBV9 to TRBJ1-1; the D gene is possibly TRBD1 (5 bases). Germline loops: CDR1 SGDLS, CDR2 YYNGEE. Trimming left V 6 bases short and J 5 bases short, with 17 bases between. The CDR3 length is 14 residues. CDR3 region: CASNTPGGRTEAFF. The DNA for the CDR3 is TGTGCCAGCAATACACCGGGGGGGAGGACTGAAGCTTTCTTT.

This chain uses TRBV30 with TRBJ1-1; 8 bases align to TRBD1. This CDR3 region has 11 residues. Germline V gene sequence: CDR1 GTSNPN, CDR2 SVGIG (reference sequence). V shed 5 bases, J shed 8 bases, and the junction held 4 bases outside the gene matches. CDR3 protein: CAWDRGLEAFF. Here the CDR3 DNA reads TGTGCCTGGGACAGGGGATTAGAAGCTTTCTTT.

This chain connects TRBV5-1 to TRBJ1-1, with D unresolved. The V end lost 6 bases, the J end lost 1 base, and 10 bases lay between the germline ends. Germline V lookup: CDR1 SGHRS, CDR2 YFSETQ. The CDR3 covers 13 residues. The CDR3 region is CASTRPENTEAFF. CDR3 nucleotides: TGCGCCAGCACTCGGCCCGAGAACACTGAAGCTTTCTTT.

V is TRBV9 and J is TRBJ2-7; TRBD1 matches 7 bases. CDR3 length equals 14 residues. Per germline, CDR1 SGDLS and CDR2 YYNGEE. The V and J ends lost 3 bases and 9 bases, in that order; junction bases with no gene match: 12. The CDR3 protein is CASSEGTVPTTQYF. In DNA form, the CDR3 reads TGTGCCAGCAGCGAGGGGACAGTACCTACGACGCAGTACTTC.

This CDR3 reads CASRGHSTDTQYF. The CDR3 DNA is TGTGCCAGCAGGGGACATAGCACAGATACGCAGTATTTT. The chain links TRBV6-1 to TRBJ2-3; possibly TRBD1 for D (6 bases). This CDR3 has 13 amino acids. Germline loops: CDR1 MNHNS, CDR2 SASEGT. Trimming pared 6 bases from V and 0 bases from J, leaving 7 bases between.

CDR3 in amino acids: CASIAGPGGPRSETQYF. The CDR3 DNA reads TGTGCCAGCATCGCAGGTCCCGGAGGGCCTAGATCAGAGACCCAGTACTTC. The gene calls are TRBV6-1 and TRBJ2-5; D possibly corresponds to TRBD2 (6 bases). Deletions cut 7 bases from V and 4 bases from J, with 25 bases between. CDR1 is MNHNS, CDR2 SASEGT, per germline. This CDR3 region has 17 residues.

This clonotype has only a few counts. The chain carries TRBV15 and TRBJ2-2, with a tentative D call TRBD1 (6 bases). With 5 bases removed from V and 4 bases from J, the gap between germline ends came to 14 bases. Germline CDR1 is LNHNV and CDR2 is YYDKDF (reference sequence). The length of the CDR3 is 15 residues. The CDR3, as DNA: TGTGCCACCAGCGGGGGCGAAAAGGGCACCGGGGAGCTGTTTTTT. This encodes CATSGGEKGTGELFF. Full variable domain (rest looked up from reference TRBV15 and TRBJ2-2): DAMVIQNPRYQVTQFGKPVTLSCSQTLNHNVMYWYQQKSSQAPKLLFHYYDKDFNNEADTPDNFQSRRPNTSFCFLDIRSPGLGDTAMYLCATSGGEKGTGELFFGEGSRLTVL.

This clonotype was picked up a small number of times. V and J are TRBV7-6 and TRBJ2-7; D unresolved. Trimming removed 6 bases at V and 6 bases at J, with 15 bases between. The CDR3 is 13 amino acids. CDR1 and CDR2 from the germline V gene are SGHVS and FNYEAQ. This CDR3 is CASSEGPYSEQYF. CDR3 nucleotide sequence: TGTGCCAGCAGTGAAGGCCCCTACTCCGAGCAGTACTTC.

The gene calls are TRBV7-6 and TRBJ1-5, with D perhaps matching TRBD1 (6 bases). V was pared by 4 bases and J by 6 bases, with 13 bases between. CDR1 and CDR2 (germline): SGHVS, FNYEAQ. This CDR3 spans 14 amino acids. The CDR3 loop reads CASSSNRASQPQHF. Here the CDR3 DNA reads TGTGCCAGCAGCTCAAACAGGGCTAGTCAGCCCCAGCATTTT.

The chain couples TRBV6-2 or TRBV6-3 to TRBJ2-7; 10 bases fit TRBD1. Unmatched junction bases numbered 10, after V lost 6 bases and J lost 5 bases. From germline, CDR1 is MNHEY and CDR2 SVGEGT. The CDR3 has 15 amino acids. The CDR3 DNA reads TGTGCCAGCAGCAAGACAGGGGGCGCCGCGGACGAGCAGTACTTC. As protein: CASSKTGGAADEQYF.

This chain joins TRBV15 and TRBJ1-4; no firm D call. Trimming pared 6 bases from V and 0 bases from J, leaving 11 bases between. Germline loops: CDR1 LNHNV, CDR2 YYDKDF (reference sequence). The CDR3 has 15 amino acids. The CDR3 nucleotides are TGTGCCACCAGGGGCGGGAGTGCAACTAATGAAAAACTGTTTTTT. Amino acids: CATRGGSATNEKLFF.

The chain recombines TRBV28 with TRBJ2-3; D call uncertain. This CDR3 contains 14 residues. V lost 2 bases and J lost 6, with 12 bases in between. Germline CDR1 reads MDHEN; CDR2 reads SYDVKM. CDR3 in DNA: TGTGCCAGCAGTTTACCGGTAGCAGCTGATACGCAGTATTTT. It yields the protein CASSLPVAADTQYF.

The V and J genes are TRBV28 and TRBJ2-7; TRBD1 agrees at 12 bases. The CDR3 length is 15 residues. V shed 5 bases, J shed 7 bases, and the junction held 9 bases outside the gene matches. Germline V gene sequence: CDR1 MDHEN, CDR2 SYDVKM. The CDR3 bases are TGTGCCAGCAGTGAACCGGGACAGGGGGCTAAGGAGCAGTACTTC. As protein: CASSEPGQGAKEQYF. Supplemented by reference TRBV28 and TRBJ2-7, the full variable domain reads DVKVTQSSRYLVKRTGEKVFLECVQDMDHENMFWYRQDPGLGLRLIYFSYDVKMKEKGDIPEGYSVSREKKERFSLILESASTNQTSMYLCASSEPGQGAKEQYFGPGTRLTVT.

This chain uses TRBV29-1 with TRBJ2-7; D remains ambiguous. The CDR3 is 12 amino acids. The V gene lost 4 bases and the J gene lost 2 bases, with 9 bases spanning the gap. Germline V gives CDR1 SQVTM, CDR2 ANQGSEA. This CDR3 reads CSVGPNTYEQYF. CDR3 bases: TGCAGCGTTGGGCCAAATACCTACGAGCAGTACTTC.

The V call is TRBV4-1, the J call TRBJ2-1, with 13 positions matching TRBD2. The CDR3 loop spans 15 amino acids. CDR1 and CDR2 (germline): MGHRA, YSYEKL. Unmatched junction bases numbered 3, after V lost 4 bases and J lost 6 bases. The CDR3 region is CASSPGLAGVNEQFF. The CDR3 coding sequence is TGCGCCAGCAGCCCCGGACTAGCGGGAGTCAATGAGCAGTTCTTC.

This clonotype was observed once. The chain employs TRBV7-9 and TRBJ2-2; the D is unclear. The ends were cut back, 5 bases at V and 2 bases at J, with 15 bases in the middle. From germline, CDR1 is SEHNR and CDR2 FQNEAQ (reference sequence). This CDR3 is built from 16 residues. This chain's CDR3 is CASSLGPGSNTGELFF. In DNA form, the CDR3 reads TGTGCCAGCAGCCTCGGACCGGGCTCTAACACCGGGGAGCTGTTTTTT.

V usage is TRBV2 and J usage is TRBJ2-2, with a possible D match to TRBD1 (6 bases). V was clipped by 4 bases and J by 0 bases, with 9 bases between them. The CDR3 is 15 residues long. The germline V gene encodes CDR1 SNHLY and CDR2 FYNNEI. CDR3: CASSVRGSNTGELFF. CDR3 nucleotide sequence: TGTGCCAGCAGTGTAAGGGGGTCGAACACCGGGGAGCTGTTTTTT.

The chain employs TRBV27 and TRBJ2-5, with D maybe TRBD2 (5 bases). This CDR3 region has 13 residues. CDR1 is MNHEY and CDR2 is SMNVEV in the germline V gene (reference sequence). Trimming cost V 6 bases and J 2 bases, with 10 bases left between them. CDR3: CASRKEEQETQYF. In nucleotides, the CDR3 is TGTGCCAGCAGGAAGGAGGAACAAGAGACCCAGTACTTC.

This sequence joins TRBV27 and TRBJ2-3, with D perhaps matching TRBD1 (6 bases). CDR1 and CDR2 (germline): MNHEY, SMNVEV (reference sequence). There are 14 residues in the CDR3. V was clipped by 5 bases and J by 2 bases, with 11 bases between them. CDR3 residues: CASSTGQYTDTQYF. The CDR3 DNA is TGTGCCAGCAGTACCGGACAGTACACAGATACGCAGTATTTT.

This chain links TRBV29-1 with TRBJ2-1; 9 bases are shared with TRBD1. From germline, CDR1 is SQVTM and CDR2 ANQGSEA. This CDR3 is built from 16 residues. Losses at the gene ends were 3 bases for V and 5 bases for J; bases not matched to a gene: 11. For the CDR3, the DNA is TGCAGCGTTGAGGGAGGGGGGGACAGGGATAACAATGAGCAGTTCTTC. Protein: CSVEGGGDRDNNEQFF.

CDR3 DNA sequence: TGTGCCAGCAGCTTGCCCATTTCGAACACTGAAGCTTTCTTT. Translated: CASSLPISNTEAFF. The chain joins TRBV5-4 to TRBJ1-1; D not certain. Germline-derived CDR1 and CDR2 are SGHNT and YYREEE (reference sequence). V was cut by 1 base and J by 1 base, with 8 bases left in between. This CDR3 has 14 amino acids.

The DNA of the CDR3 is TGCAGTGCTCTACCTACCCCGAGGAACTCCTACAATGAGCAGTTCTTC. Residues: CSALPTPRNSYNEQFF. V and J are TRBV20-1 and TRBJ2-1, with D hard to call. The CDR3 sequence is 16 residues long. The germline V gene encodes CDR1 DFQATT and CDR2 SNEGSKA (reference sequence). The V gene lost 5 bases and the J gene lost 0 bases, with 17 bases spanning the gap.